This record covers a single T cell receptor beta chain. The antigen remains unidentified. This CDR3 is built from 18 residues. CDR1 and CDR2 from the germline V gene are MNHEY and SMNVEV (reference sequence). Losses at the gene ends were 4 bases for V and 3 bases for J; bases not matched to a gene: 15. Libraries were prepared by immunoSEQ multiplex PCR; TCRdb keeps only in-frame clonotypes and omits some of them. The sample contains about 350,000 clones, more than 85% of which appear only once. The entry originates in a study of Ad26.COV2.S vaccination and SARS-CoV-2 variants. At the level of the study: Intramuscular Ad26.COV2.S at 5x10^10 or 1x10^11 viral particles.

As to treatment: approximately 18 received Ad26.COV2.S at low or high dose, single or two shots; roughly five received placebo; per-sample allocation not given. Each sample was drawn 63 days after the first injection (of vaccine or placebo). Findings and limits, study-wide: Vaccine recipients had higher spike-specific TCR breadth than placebo recipients. Substantial breadth was reported for post-vaccination spike-specific CD8+ and CD4+ T cells.

This TCR was sampled from a person between 18 and 65 years old who received the Ad26.COV2.S COVID-19 vaccine or a placebo. This sample comprised peripheral blood, obtained in a trial of Ad26.COV2.S vaccine versus placebo. The rearrangement joins TRBV27 to TRBJ1-1; 9 nucleotides line up with TRBD1. CDR3 sequence reads: CASSSSRTGEKRDTEAFF. CDR3 DNA sequence: TGTGCCAGCAGTTCCAGCCGGACAGGGGAAAAGCGGGACACTGAAGCTTTCTTT.